Below, 21 T cell receptor beta chains from the same sample are listed, as sequenced in a study of cytomegalovirus exposure and HLA in healthy donors (dated 2017 in TCRdb). Library preparation was by the immunoSEQ multiplex PCR assay. For the multiplex PCR, a mixture combining 60 forward primers for TCR Vbeta segments and 13 reverse primers for TCR Jbeta segments was used. The clones in this table, taken by TCRdb from immuneACCESS, are in-frame only. Not every clone is retained; where verified, under half of the shortfall comes from an unresolved V gene, and the cause of the rest is unknown. Present in this sample are fewer than 110,000 clones, approximately 74% of which were seen just once. The ten largest make up approximately 2% of the sample. The specimen was PBMCs. These receptor sequences come from a woman in her thirties or forties in good health and CMV-seronegative.

This sequence joins TRBV5-3 and TRBJ2-5; 7 positions agree with TRBD2. TRBV5-3 is known as an ORF, though its function is uncertain. V was pared by 3 bases and J by 4 bases, with 12 bases of the junction left unmatched. This CDR3 spans 16 amino acids. The CDR3 loop is CARSWGGESGTETQYF. CDR3 nucleotide sequence: TGTGCCAGAAGCTGGGGGGGGGAAAGCGGAACAGAGACCCAGTACTTC.

The chain is built from TRBV5-1 and TRBJ1-1; 7 bases are a match to TRBD1. Trimming at V came to 0 bases and at J to 3 bases, leaving 5 bases not matched to a gene. The CDR3 extends over 15 amino acids. From germline, CDR1 is SGHRS and CDR2 YFSETQ. CDR3 sequence reads: CASSLVGRGDTEAFF. The CDR3 region has the DNA TGCGCCAGCAGCTTGGTGGGCAGGGGGGACACTGAAGCTTTCTTT.

This clone came up once. The chain combines TRBV7-3 with TRBJ2-1; 7 bases line up with TRBD1. The germline V gene has CDR1 SGHTA and CDR2 FQGTGA. The V and J ends lost 5 bases and 0 bases, in that order; junction bases with no gene match: 4. The CDR3 sequence is 15 residues long. Written as DNA, the CDR3 is TGTGCCAGCAGCGTCGGGACAGCCTCCTACAATGAGCAGTTCTTC. Translating it yields CASSVGTASYNEQFF.

This rearrangement joins TRBV2 to TRBJ1-5; D not certain. This CDR3 spans 12 amino acids. Trimming removed 4 bases at V and 6 bases at J, with 7 bases between. Per the germline V gene, CDR1 is SNHLY and CDR2 is FYNNEI. CDR3 DNA: TGTGCCAGCAGTGTTTCGGTTCAGCCCCAGCATTTT. It yields the protein CASSVSVQPQHF.

The rearrangement uses TRBV28 and TRBJ2-5, with 9 positions matching TRBD1. The length of the CDR3 is 17 residues. CDR1 is MDHEN and CDR2 is SYDVKM in the germline V gene. The ends lost 3 bases at V and 2 bases at J; junction bases unmatched: 10. In DNA form, the CDR3 reads TGTGCCAGCAGTTTTTTAGCGGACAGGGGCCAGCAAGAGACCCAGTACTTC. Translation: CASSFLADRGQQETQYF. The entire variable domain, with the rest obtained from reference TRBV28 and TRBJ2-5, is as follows: DVKVTQSSRYLVKRTGEKVFLECVQDMDHENMFWYRQDPGLGLRLIYFSYDVKMKEKGDIPEGYSVSREKKERFSLILESASTNQTSMYLCASSFLADRGQQETQYFGPGTRLLVL.

J is TRBJ1-1 and V is TRBV6-5; the D is unclear. CDR1 and CDR2 (germline): MNHEY, SVGAGI. The V end lost 5 bases, the J end lost 5 bases, and 12 bases lay between the germline ends. CDR3 length: 13 amino acids. The CDR3 DNA reads as TGTGCCAGCAGTGAGGCGCCCCGGACTGAAGCTTTCTTT. Amino acids: CASSEAPRTEAFF.

For this clone: Other DNA sequences from this sample encode an identical CDR3 as well. The chain has TRBV9 and TRBJ2-5; TRBD2 is a possible D gene (6 bases). Trimming took off 0 bases at V and 5 bases at J, with 8 bases between the two ends. The CDR3 is 13 residues long. Germline assignment: CDR1 SGDLS and CDR2 YYNGEE. The CDR3 nucleotides are TGTGCCAGCAGCGTAGGAAGCGGGGAGACCCAGTACTTC. Translation gives CASSVGSGETQYF.

This clone occurred once. The genes are TRBV7-9 and TRBJ2-5, with D maybe TRBD1 (6 bases). Per the germline V gene, CDR1 is SEHNR and CDR2 is FQNEAQ (reference sequence). The length of the CDR3 is 16 residues. Deletions cut 1 base from V and 3 bases from J, with 15 bases between. The CDR3 bases are TGTGCCAGCAGCTTAGTGAATCCGCGACAGGAAGAGACCCAGTACTTC. It yields the protein CASSLVNPRQEETQYF.

This rearrangement joins TRBV11-2 to TRBJ2-7; perhaps TRBD1 as D (6 bases). Germline V gene data show CDR1 as SGHAT and CDR2 as FQNNGV. V lost 5 bases to trimming and J lost 4 bases, with 18 bases between them. This CDR3 region has 15 residues. The CDR3 sequence is CASSLMGALGYEQYF. The CDR3 DNA reads as TGTGCCAGCAGCCTCATGGGGGCTCTTGGGTACGAGCAGTACTTC.

The chain joins TRBV19 to TRBJ1-5; 8 positions agree with TRBD1. J was trimmed by 2 bases and V by 5 bases; bases with no gene match: 5. Looked up from germline, CDR1 is LNHDA and CDR2 is SQIVND (reference sequence). The CDR3 runs to 15 residues. Written as DNA, the CDR3 is TGTGCCAGTAGTGACGGACAGGGTGGCAATCAGCCCCAGCATTTT. Translation: CASSDGQGGNQPQHF.

This clone was recorded many times. This chain connects TRBV7-9 to TRBJ2-5; 8 nucleotides agree with TRBD1. CDR3 length: 14 residues. Germline CDR1 reads SEHNR; CDR2 reads FQNEAQ (reference sequence). V shed 4 bases and J 4 bases; nucleotides not matched to a gene: 5. Here the CDR3 DNA reads TGTGCCAGCAGCTCGTTCAGGGGGCGAGAGACCCAGTACTTC. As protein: CASSSFRGRETQYF.

The rearrangement links TRBV5-4 to TRBJ1-6; 12 bases align to TRBD1. Germline CDR1 is SGHNT and CDR2 is YYREEE (reference sequence). There are 14 residues in the CDR3. V shed 5 bases, J shed 10 bases, and the junction held 4 bases outside the gene matches. The CDR3 DNA reads TGTGCCAGCAGGGGGGACAGGGGGCACTCACCCCTCCACTTT. Residues: CASRGDRGHSPLHF.

About this clone: The junction and the germline gene differ at one end; a read error may be behind it. The rearrangement links TRBV7-7 to TRBJ2-5; tentative D call: TRBD1 (5 bases). The CDR3 is 15 residues long. Germline CDR1 is SSHAT and CDR2 is FNYEAQ (reference sequence). In DNA form, the CDR3 reads TGTGCTAGCAGCGTTGACAGTGTAGGCCAAGAGACCCAGTACTTC. Protein sequence: CASSVDSVGQETQYF.

A remark on this clone: The sample carries other DNA sequences with the same CDR3. The chain is built from TRBV19 and TRBJ1-6, with 7 bases matching TRBD1. This CDR3 has 15 amino acids. In germline, CDR1 is LNHDA, CDR2 SQIVND (reference sequence). V lost 5 bases to trimming and J lost 13 bases; unmatched junction nucleotides: 14. CDR3 loop: CASSQKARGTSPLHF. As DNA, the CDR3 is TGTGCCAGTAGTCAAAAGGCCAGGGGGACTTCCCCCCTCCACTTT.

V usage is TRBV10-3 and J usage is TRBJ2-1; the match to TRBD2 covers 7 bases. CDR3 size: 17 residues. Trimming at V came to 0 bases and at J to 0 bases, leaving 5 bases not matched to a gene. The germline gives CDR1 ENHRY, CDR2 SYGVKD. The CDR3 loop reads CAISESTLAVSYNEQFF. CDR3 sequence (DNA): TGTGCCATCAGTGAGTCGACCCTAGCGGTCTCCTACAATGAGCAGTTCTTC.

The gene calls are TRBV11-1 and TRBJ2-7; D remains ambiguous. The CDR3 runs to 12 residues. Trimming pared 1 base from V and 7 bases from J, leaving 8 bases between. CDR1 SGHAT and CDR2 FQDESV come from the germline V gene (reference sequence). The CDR3: CASSLDGAEQYF. The CDR3 DNA reads as TGTGCCAGCAGCTTAGACGGAGCTGAGCAGTACTTC.

This chain uses TRBV28 with TRBJ2-3; D uncertain. The CDR3 loop spans 14 amino acids. Germline V lookup: CDR1 MDHEN, CDR2 SYDVKM. The V end lost 2 bases, the J end lost 4 bases, and 10 bases lay between the germline ends. DNA of the CDR3: TGTGCCAGCAGTTTAGCCCCCCGGGCAGATACGCAGTATTTT. Protein sequence: CASSLAPRADTQYF.

This chain connects TRBV29-1 to TRBJ2-2; tentatively, D is TRBD2 (5 bases). This CDR3 is built from 15 residues. V shed 3 bases and J shed 0 bases, with 11 bases lying between them. Germline V CDR1 and CDR2: SQVTM, ANQGSEA. Written as DNA, the CDR3 is TGCAGCGTTGAGGGTCCGGGAACGAACACCGGGGAGCTGTTTTTT. This gives the protein CSVEGPGTNTGELFF.

Worth noting for this clone: Relative to the germline gene, one junction end is altered; a read error may explain this. The chain links TRBV7-9 to TRBJ1-1, with D tentatively TRBD1 (6 bases). The CDR3 has 17 residues. CDR1 SEHNR and CDR2 FQNEAQ come from the germline V gene (reference sequence). CDR3 loop: CSSSLTFGGPMNTEAFF. The CDR3 DNA reads as TGTTCCAGCAGCTTAACGTTCGGGGGGCCCATGAACACTGAAGCTTTCTTT.

J is TRBJ1-4 and V is TRBV7-9; 7 bases align to TRBD1. Trimming removed 5 bases from V and 4 bases from J; junction bases left unmatched: 4. The CDR3 length is 14 residues. Germline CDR1 reads SEHNR; CDR2 reads FQNEAQ (reference sequence). The CDR3 here is CASSDRANNEKLFF. In nucleotides, the CDR3 is TGTGCCAGCAGCGACAGGGCGAATAATGAAAAACTGTTTTTT.

This clone turned up a few times. The chain links TRBV19 to TRBJ2-7; 9 positions match TRBD1. Trimming removed 1 base from V and 1 base from J; junction bases left unmatched: 2. Germline assignment: CDR1 LNHDA and CDR2 SQIVND (reference sequence). The CDR3 contains 15 residues. CDR3 protein: CASSIGTGVSYEQYF. In nucleotides, the CDR3 is TGTGCCAGTAGTATAGGGACAGGGGTATCCTACGAGCAGTACTTC.